The 11 T cell receptor beta chains listed next were all sequenced from one sample in a study of T cell responses to AZD1222 COVID-19 vaccine. TCRdb keeps only in-frame clones here, not all; method: immunoSEQ multiplex PCR. Among 45,000 to 65,000 clones listed, over 70% were seen once. Sample: peripheral blood, taken on day 0 of AZD1222 vaccination. Receptors originate from an adult in good health.

This chain links TRBV30 with TRBJ1-4; D not certain. The V end lost 0 bases, the J end lost 4 bases, and 21 bases lay between the germline ends. Germline loops: CDR1 GTSNPN, CDR2 SVGIG (reference sequence). The CDR3 has 18 residues. Written as DNA, the CDR3 is TGTGCCTGGAGTGTGATTTTAGGGTCAAAGACGGTTAATGAAAAACTGTTTTTT. This gives the protein CAWSVILGSKTVNEKLFF.

The chain links TRBV3-1 (or the pseudogene TRBV3-2) to TRBJ2-5, with D possibly called TRBD1 or TRBD2 (5 bases each). This CDR3 contains 17 residues. The germline CDR1 and CDR2 sequences are LGHDT and YNNKEL (reference sequence). The ends were cut back, 1 base at V and 0 bases at J, with 15 bases in the middle. CDR3 protein: CASSQGPGRSDQETQYF. In nucleotides, the CDR3 is TGTGCCAGCAGCCAAGGACCGGGACGCTCCGACCAAGAGACCCAGTACTTC.

The chain employs TRBV5-8 and TRBJ2-1; 8 bases match TRBD2. V trimming: 4 bases; J trimming: 0 bases; junction bases outside the gene matches: 3. The CDR3 consists of 15 residues. Germline V gene sequence: CDR1 SGHTS, CDR2 YDEGEE. The CDR3 DNA follows: TGTGCCAGCAGCCGGAGCGGGAGCTCCTACAATGAGCAGTTCTTC. This gives the protein CASSRSGSSYNEQFF.

The rearrangement joins TRBV14 to TRBJ2-1; 7 nucleotides agree with TRBD2. Trimming at V came to 1 base and at J to 2 bases, leaving 11 bases not matched to a gene. The CDR3 length is 18 residues. CDR1 is SGHDN and CDR2 is FVKESK in the germline V gene. In DNA form, the CDR3 reads TGTGCCAGCAGCCAAGGCCTAGCGGCGGGAGCCGCCTACAATGAGCAGTTCTTC. This gives the protein CASSQGLAAGAAYNEQFF.

The V and J genes are TRBV6-5 and TRBJ2-3, with 9 bases lining up with TRBD2. In germline, CDR1 is MNHEY, CDR2 SVGAGI. V lost 11 bases to trimming and J lost 0 bases; unmatched junction nucleotides: 3. The CDR3 consists of 13 residues. CDR3 region: CAGGTSSTDTQYF. The DNA of the CDR3 is TGTGCCGGGGGGACTAGCAGCACAGATACGCAGTATTTT.

The chain couples TRBV14 to TRBJ2-1, with D perhaps being TRBD1 or TRBD2 (5 bases each). There are 13 residues in the CDR3. Between the trimmed V and J ends, which lost 0 bases and 10 bases, there was a span of 10 bases. Germline CDR1 and CDR2: SGHDN and FVKESK. CDR3 DNA sequence: TGTGCCAGCAGCCAAGACCGGGGACCGGAGCAGTTCTTC. As protein: CASSQDRGPEQFF.

J is TRBJ2-4 and V is TRBV11-2; TRBD1 matches at 7 bases. V gave up 3 bases and J gave up 5 bases; unmatched junction bases: 4. Looked up from germline, CDR1 is SGHAT and CDR2 is FQNNGV. This CDR3 comprises 14 residues. CDR3 region: CASSFLGQENIQYF. In DNA form, the CDR3 reads TGTGCCAGCAGCTTCCTAGGACAGGAAAACATTCAGTACTTC.

This chain links TRBV6-6 with TRBJ1-6; TRBD1 aligns across 7 bases. Germline V gene lookup returns CDR1 MNHNY and CDR2 SVGAGI (reference sequence). CDR3 length: 15 amino acids. Unmatched junction bases numbered 9, after V lost 4 bases and J lost 9 bases. The CDR3 loop reads CASSWGRQGTSPLHF. The DNA for the CDR3 is TGTGCCAGCAGTTGGGGGCGACAGGGAACTTCACCCCTCCACTTT.

The genes are TRBV11-3 and TRBJ1-4; a weak D match, TRBD1 (5 bases). Germline loops: CDR1 SGHNT, CDR2 YENEEA. The V and J ends lost 4 bases and 3 bases respectively, with 9 bases between them. CDR3 length equals 14 residues. The CDR3 DNA follows: TGTGCCAGCAGCTCGCAGGGTTCTAATGAAAAACTGTTTTTT. Amino acids: CASSSQGSNEKLFF. Full variable domain (remainder filled in from reference TRBV11-3 and TRBJ1-4): EAGVVQSPRYKIIEKKQPVAFWCNPISGHNTLYWYLQNLGQGPELLIRYENEEAVDDSQLPKDRFSAERLKGVDSTLKIQPAELGDSAVYLCASSSQGSNEKLFFGSGTQLSVL.

This chain uses TRBV7-2 with TRBJ1-1, with unresolved D. The ends were cut back, 4 bases at V and 0 bases at J, with 9 bases in the middle. The germline V gene has CDR1 SGHTA and CDR2 FQGNSA. The CDR3 has 14 residues. For the CDR3, the DNA is TGTGCCAGCAGCTACAGTCTACTGAACACTGAAGCTTTCTTT. Its protein is CASSYSLLNTEAFF.

The chain recombines TRBV6-2 or TRBV6-3 with TRBJ2-3; either TRBD1 or TRBD2 may supply D (6 bases each). Trimming pared 4 bases from V and 5 bases from J, leaving 10 bases between. The CDR3 spans 13 residues. The germline V gene has CDR1 MNHEY and CDR2 SVGEGT. CDR3 region: CASSSGAEDTQYF. CDR3 sequence (DNA): TGTGCCAGCAGTTCGGGGGCGGAAGATACGCAGTATTTT.